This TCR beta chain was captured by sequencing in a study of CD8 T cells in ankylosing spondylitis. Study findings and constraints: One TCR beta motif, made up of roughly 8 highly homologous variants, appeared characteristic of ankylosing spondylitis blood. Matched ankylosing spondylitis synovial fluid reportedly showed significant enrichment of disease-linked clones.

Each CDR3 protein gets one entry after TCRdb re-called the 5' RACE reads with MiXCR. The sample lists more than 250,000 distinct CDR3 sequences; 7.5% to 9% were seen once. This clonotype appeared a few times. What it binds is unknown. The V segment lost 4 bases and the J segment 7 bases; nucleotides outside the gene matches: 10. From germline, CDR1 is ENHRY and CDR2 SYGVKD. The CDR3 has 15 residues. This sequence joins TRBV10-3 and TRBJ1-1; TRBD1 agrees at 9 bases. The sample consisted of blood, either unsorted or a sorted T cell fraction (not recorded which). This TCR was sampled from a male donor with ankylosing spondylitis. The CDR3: CAISATGTGRSEAFF. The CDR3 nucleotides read TGTGCCATCAGTGCTACCGGGACAGGGAGAAGTGAAGCTTTCTTT.